Listed here are 11 T cell receptor beta chains from one sample, sequenced in a study of cytomegalovirus exposure and HLA in healthy donors. 60 Vbeta and 13 Jbeta primers were used in PCR. The method was immunoSEQ multiplex PCR; TCRdb's version includes in-frame clones alone and lacks a portion of them. The repertoire holds some 180,000 clones, 82% seen once, with 1.5% to 1.7% in the top ten. The sample taken for sequencing was PBMCs. All receptors come from a man aged 40-50 years in good health and CMV-seronegative.

This clone showed up just once. V and J are TRBV9 and TRBJ2-1, with 12 bases aligning to TRBD2. CDR3 length: 15 residues. V trimming: 4 bases; J trimming: 9 bases; junction bases outside the gene matches: 8. Germline V gene sequence: CDR1 SGDLS, CDR2 YYNGEE. As DNA, the CDR3 is TGTGCCAGCAGCATCGGGGGACTAGCGGGTTTTGAGCAGTTCTTC. Translating it yields CASSIGGLAGFEQFF. The variable domain in full, with the rest retrieved from reference TRBV9 and TRBJ2-1, is DSGVTQTPKHLITATGQRVTLRCSPRSGDLSVYWYQQSLDQGLQFLIQYYNGEERAKGNILERFSAQQFPDLHSELNLSSLELGDSALYFCASSIGGLAGFEQFFGPGTRLTVL.

The chain links TRBV4-3 to TRBJ1-1; D is possibly TRBD1 (5 bases). The V gene lost 1 base and the J gene lost 4 bases, with 10 bases spanning the gap. CDR1 LGHNA and CDR2 YSLEER come from the germline V gene. CDR3 length equals 14 residues. In nucleotides, the CDR3 is TGCGCCAGCAGCCAAGTATTGGGGGGCACTGAAGCTTTCTTT. Amino acids: CASSQVLGGTEAFF.

The rearrangement joins TRBV28 to TRBJ2-1; 8 bases are shared with TRBD1. V lost 4 bases, J lost 7 bases, and 12 bases stayed unmatched. Germline CDR1 reads MDHEN; CDR2 reads SYDVKM. The CDR3 is made up of 16 amino acids. The DNA of the CDR3 is TGTGCCAGCAGTTCGATCCAAAGGACAGGGCGGAATGAGCAGTTCTTC. This encodes CASSSIQRTGRNEQFF.

This sequence joins TRBV28 and TRBJ1-2; no firm D call. The V gene lost 11 bases and the J gene lost 4 bases, with 17 bases spanning the gap. The germline V gene has CDR1 MDHEN and CDR2 SYDVKM. The CDR3 loop spans 13 amino acids. The CDR3 reads CASHPGGPYGYTF. The CDR3 DNA is TGTGCCTCCCACCCGGGAGGGCCCTATGGCTACACCTTC.

The rearrangement links TRBV7-9 to TRBJ2-3, with D perhaps matching TRBD2 (5 bases). Germline CDR1 reads SEHNR; CDR2 reads FQNEAQ (reference sequence). Trimming cost V 4 bases and J 8 bases, with 7 bases left between them. The CDR3 has 11 amino acids. For the CDR3, the DNA is TGTGCCAGCAGCTCACTAGGTACGCAGTATTTT. As protein: CASSSLGTQYF. Full variable domain (rest looked up from reference TRBV7-9 and TRBJ2-3): DTGVSQNPRHKITKRGQNVTFRCDPISEHNRLYWYRQTLGQGPEFLTYFQNEAQLEKSRLLSDRFSAERPKGSFSTLEIQRTEQGDSAMYLCASSSLGTQYFGPGTRLTVL.

The V call is TRBV5-1, the J call TRBJ2-3; 9 nucleotides agree with TRBD1. The length of the CDR3 is 15 residues. Per the germline V gene, CDR1 is SGHRS and CDR2 is YFSETQ. Trimming cost V 4 bases and J 5 bases; bases outside gene matches: 8. The CDR3 here is CASSETGGIGDTQYF. The CDR3 nucleotides read TGCGCCAGCAGCGAAACAGGGGGCATTGGAGATACGCAGTATTTT.

The CDR3 sequence: CAWNRGTEPRYSNQPQHF. The CDR3 DNA reads TGTGCCTGGAATAGGGGGACGGAACCCCGATATAGCAATCAGCCCCAGCATTTT. J is TRBJ1-5 and V is TRBV30; D might be TRBD1 (6 bases). Trimming cost V 4 bases and J 0 bases, with 22 bases left between them. This CDR3 contains 18 residues. Per germline, CDR1 GTSNPN and CDR2 SVGIG (reference sequence). Full variable domain (outside the CDR3, taken from reference TRBV30 and TRBJ1-5): SQTIHQWPATLVQPVGSPLSLECTVEGTSNPNLYWYRQAAGRGLQLLFYSVGIGQISSEVPQNLSASRPQDRQFILSSKKLLLSDSGFYLCAWNRGTEPRYSNQPQHFGDGTRLSIL.

V is TRBV5-4 and J is TRBJ2-7, with 7 positions matching TRBD1. Trimming took 1 base from V and 4 from J; bases not matched to a gene: 8. The germline V gene has CDR1 SGHNT and CDR2 YYREEE (reference sequence). The CDR3 length is 15 residues. This CDR3 reads CASSLLPGGGYEQYF. CDR3 in DNA: TGTGCCAGCAGCTTGTTGCCAGGGGGTGGGTACGAGCAGTACTTC.

V is TRBV30 and J is TRBJ2-3, with 12 positions matching TRBD2. This CDR3 is 17 amino acids long. V lost 4 bases to trimming and J lost 0 bases; unmatched junction nucleotides: 8. In germline, CDR1 is GTSNPN, CDR2 SVGIG (reference sequence). CDR3 nucleotide sequence: TGTGCCTGGAAGGGGACTAGCGGGTTCACTAGCACAGATACGCAGTATTTT. Protein product: CAWKGTSGFTSTDTQYF.

The rearrangement uses TRBV29-1 and TRBJ2-5; 11 bases match TRBD1. The V gene end was trimmed by 6 bases and the J gene end by 5 bases; junction bases not matched to a gene: 5. Germline-derived CDR1 and CDR2 are SQVTM and ANQGSEA. This CDR3 has 13 residues. CDR3 in amino acids: CSVPGQGGETQYF. In DNA form, the CDR3 reads TGCAGCGTCCCGGGACAGGGGGGGGAGACCCAGTACTTC.

This CDR3 reads CASSLLLGYSNQPQHF. In nucleotides, the CDR3 is TGTGCCAGCAGCCTATTGTTGGGCTATAGCAATCAGCCCCAGCATTTT. V and J are TRBV28 and TRBJ1-5; no clear D. Germline-derived CDR1 and CDR2 are MDHEN and SYDVKM. Trimming left V 6 bases short and J 0 bases short, with 15 bases between. There are 16 residues in the CDR3.